This record looks at one T cell receptor beta chain sequence and its context. Its specificity is not known. The data belong to a study of OX40 agonist ivuxolimab in advanced cancers. Sequencing used immunoSEQ multiplex PCR; TCRdb keeps in-frame clones, though not all of them. This sample has tens of thousands of clones, with about 90% found just once. Trimming pared 7 bases from V and 0 bases from J, leaving 6 bases between. This CDR3 spans 13 amino acids. In germline, CDR1 is LGHNT, CDR2 FRNRAP. Study findings and constraints: The antigens recognized by the expanded peripheral T cells, that is their antigen specificity, were not determined. Among patients with partial responses at 0.1-3.0 mg/kg, clonal expansion was among the lowest. Fewer expanded clones were found on average in CD4+ than in CD8+ T cells.

The receptor was isolated from an adult with an advanced solid tumor such as melanoma, head and neck, liver or kidney cancer. Specimen: CD4+ or CD8+ T cells sorted from blood, collected in a trial of the OX40 agonist ivuxolimab. The chain links TRBV12-5 to TRBJ2-2; D unclear. In nucleotides, the CDR3 is TGTGCTAGTGCCAGTCCGAACACCGGGGAGCTGTTTTTT. Its protein is CASASPNTGELFF. The full variable domain, completed using reference TRBV12-5 and TRBJ2-2, is DARVTQTPRHKVTEMGQEVTMRCQPILGHNTVFWYRQTMMQGLELLAYFRNRAPLDDSGMPKDRFSAEMPDATLATLKIQPSEPRDSAVYFCASASPNTGELFFGEGSRLTVL.